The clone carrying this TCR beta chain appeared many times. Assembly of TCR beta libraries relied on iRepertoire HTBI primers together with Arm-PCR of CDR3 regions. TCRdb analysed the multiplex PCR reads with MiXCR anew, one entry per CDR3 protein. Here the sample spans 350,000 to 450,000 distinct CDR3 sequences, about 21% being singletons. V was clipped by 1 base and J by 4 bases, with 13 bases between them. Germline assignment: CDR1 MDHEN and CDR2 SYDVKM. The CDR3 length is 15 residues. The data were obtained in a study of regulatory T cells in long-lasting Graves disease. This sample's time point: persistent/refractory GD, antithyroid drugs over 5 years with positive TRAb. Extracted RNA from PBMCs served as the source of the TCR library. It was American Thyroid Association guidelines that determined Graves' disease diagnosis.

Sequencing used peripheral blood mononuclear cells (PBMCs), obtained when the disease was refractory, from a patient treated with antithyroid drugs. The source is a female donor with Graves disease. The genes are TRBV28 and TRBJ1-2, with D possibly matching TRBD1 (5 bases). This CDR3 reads CASSLFSRQTYGYTF. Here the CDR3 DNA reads TGTGCCAGCAGTTTATTCTCCCGACAGACCTATGGCTACACCTTC.